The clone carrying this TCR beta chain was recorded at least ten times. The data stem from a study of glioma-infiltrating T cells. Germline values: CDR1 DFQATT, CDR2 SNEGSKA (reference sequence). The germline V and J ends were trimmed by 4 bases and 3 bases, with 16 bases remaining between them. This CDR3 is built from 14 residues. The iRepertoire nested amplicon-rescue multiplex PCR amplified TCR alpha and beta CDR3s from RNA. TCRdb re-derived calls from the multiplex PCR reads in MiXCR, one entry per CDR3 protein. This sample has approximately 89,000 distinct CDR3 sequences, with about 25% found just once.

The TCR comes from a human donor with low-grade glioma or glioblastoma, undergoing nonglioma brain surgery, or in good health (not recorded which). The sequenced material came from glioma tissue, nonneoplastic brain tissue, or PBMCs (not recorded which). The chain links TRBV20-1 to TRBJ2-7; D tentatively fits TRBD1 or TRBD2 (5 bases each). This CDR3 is CSATNLGAFYEQYF. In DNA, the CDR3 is TGCAGTGCTACGAACCTCGGGGCCTTCTACGAGCAGTACTTC.